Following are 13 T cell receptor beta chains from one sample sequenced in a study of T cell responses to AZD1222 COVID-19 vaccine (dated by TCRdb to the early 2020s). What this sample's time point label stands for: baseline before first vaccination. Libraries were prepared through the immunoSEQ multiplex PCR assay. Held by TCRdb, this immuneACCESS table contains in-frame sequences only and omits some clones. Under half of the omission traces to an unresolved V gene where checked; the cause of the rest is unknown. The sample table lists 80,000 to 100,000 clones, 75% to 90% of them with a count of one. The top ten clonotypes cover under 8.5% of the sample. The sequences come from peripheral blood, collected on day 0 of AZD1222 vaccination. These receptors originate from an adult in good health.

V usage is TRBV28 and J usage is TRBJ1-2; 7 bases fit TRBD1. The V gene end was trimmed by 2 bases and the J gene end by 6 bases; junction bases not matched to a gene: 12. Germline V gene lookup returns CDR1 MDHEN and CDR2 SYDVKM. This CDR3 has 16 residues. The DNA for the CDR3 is TGTGCCAGCAGTTTACTCACAGGGGCCCCTCTGGATGGCTACACCTTC. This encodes CASSLLTGAPLDGYTF.

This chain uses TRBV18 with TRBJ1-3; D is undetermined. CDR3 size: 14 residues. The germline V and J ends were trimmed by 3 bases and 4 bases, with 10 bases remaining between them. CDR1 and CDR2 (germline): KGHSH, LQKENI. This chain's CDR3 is CASSPPGGGNTIYF. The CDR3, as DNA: TGTGCCAGCTCACCCCCCGGTGGGGGAAACACCATATATTTT.

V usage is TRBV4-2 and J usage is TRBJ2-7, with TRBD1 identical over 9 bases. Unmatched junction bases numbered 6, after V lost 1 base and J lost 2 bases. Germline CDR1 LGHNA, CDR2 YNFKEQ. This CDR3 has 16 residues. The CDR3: CASSQALQGAAYEQYF. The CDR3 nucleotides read TGTGCCAGCAGCCAAGCGCTACAGGGGGCAGCCTACGAGCAGTACTTC.

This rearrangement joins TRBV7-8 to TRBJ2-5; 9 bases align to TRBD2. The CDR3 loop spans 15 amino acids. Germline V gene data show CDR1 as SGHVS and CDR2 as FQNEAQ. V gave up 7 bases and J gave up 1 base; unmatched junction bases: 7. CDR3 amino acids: CASISSGSPQETQYF. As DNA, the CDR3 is TGTGCCAGCATCAGTAGCGGGAGTCCCCAAGAGACCCAGTACTTC.

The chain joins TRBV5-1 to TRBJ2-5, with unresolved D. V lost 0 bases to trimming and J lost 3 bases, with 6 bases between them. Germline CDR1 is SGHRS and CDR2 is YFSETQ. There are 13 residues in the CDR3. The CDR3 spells CASSLVLEETQYF. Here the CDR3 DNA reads TGCGCCAGCAGCTTGGTTTTGGAAGAGACCCAGTACTTC.

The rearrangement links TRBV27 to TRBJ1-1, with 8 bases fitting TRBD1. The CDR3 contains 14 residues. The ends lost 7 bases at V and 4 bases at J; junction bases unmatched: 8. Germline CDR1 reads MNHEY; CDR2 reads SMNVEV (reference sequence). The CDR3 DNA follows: TGTGCCAGCATCCCCAGGGGGCGAGTCACTGAAGCTTTCTTT. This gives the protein CASIPRGRVTEAFF.

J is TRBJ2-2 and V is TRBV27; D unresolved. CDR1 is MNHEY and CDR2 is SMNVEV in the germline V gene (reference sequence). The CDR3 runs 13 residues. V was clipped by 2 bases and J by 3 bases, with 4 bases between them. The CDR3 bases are TGTGCCAGCAGTTTAGTAGACACCGGGGAGCTGTTTTTT. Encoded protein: CASSLVDTGELFF.

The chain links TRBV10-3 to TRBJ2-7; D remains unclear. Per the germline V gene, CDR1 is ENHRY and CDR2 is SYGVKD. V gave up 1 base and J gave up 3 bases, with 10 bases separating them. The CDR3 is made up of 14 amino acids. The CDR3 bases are TGTGCCATCAGTGAGTTGGGTACAGACTACGAGCAGTACTTC. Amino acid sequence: CAISELGTDYEQYF.

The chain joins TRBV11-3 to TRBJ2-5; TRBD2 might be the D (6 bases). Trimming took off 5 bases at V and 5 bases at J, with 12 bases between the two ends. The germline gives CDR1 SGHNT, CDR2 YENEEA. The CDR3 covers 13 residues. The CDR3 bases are TGTGCCAGCAGCCAGACTAGACTCGAGACCCAGTACTTC. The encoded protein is CASSQTRLETQYF. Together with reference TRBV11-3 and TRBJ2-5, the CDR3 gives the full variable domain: EAGVVQSPRYKIIEKKQPVAFWCNPISGHNTLYWYLQNLGQGPELLIRYENEEAVDDSQLPKDRFSAERLKGVDSTLKIQPAELGDSAVYLCASSQTRLETQYFGPGTRLLVL.

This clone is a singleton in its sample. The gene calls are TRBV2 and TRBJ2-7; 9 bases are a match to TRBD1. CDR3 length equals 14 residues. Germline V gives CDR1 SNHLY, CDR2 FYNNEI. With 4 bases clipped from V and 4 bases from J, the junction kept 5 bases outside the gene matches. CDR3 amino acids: CASSGDRDSYEQYF. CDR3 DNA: TGTGCCAGCAGTGGGGACAGGGATAGTTACGAGCAGTACTTC.

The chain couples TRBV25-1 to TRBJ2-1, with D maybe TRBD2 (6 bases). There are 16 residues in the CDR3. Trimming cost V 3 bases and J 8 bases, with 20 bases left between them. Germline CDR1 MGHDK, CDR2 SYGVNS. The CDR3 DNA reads TGTGCCAGCAGTGATATAGGGGCCGGGAGCCGGCATGAGCAGTTCTTC. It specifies CASSDIGAGSRHEQFF. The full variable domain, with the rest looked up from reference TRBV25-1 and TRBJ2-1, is EADIYQTPRYLVIGTGKKITLECSQTMGHDKMYWYQQDPGMELHLIHYSYGVNSTEKGDLSSESTVSRIRTEHFPLTLESARPSHTSQYLCASSDIGAGSRHEQFFGPGTRLTVL.

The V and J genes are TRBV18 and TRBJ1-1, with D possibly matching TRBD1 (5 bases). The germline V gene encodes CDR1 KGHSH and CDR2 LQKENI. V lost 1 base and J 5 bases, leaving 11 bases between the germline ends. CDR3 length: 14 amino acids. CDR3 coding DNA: TGTGCCAGCTCACCACGGGGCGGAGAGACTGAAGCTTTCTTT. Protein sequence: CASSPRGGETEAFF.

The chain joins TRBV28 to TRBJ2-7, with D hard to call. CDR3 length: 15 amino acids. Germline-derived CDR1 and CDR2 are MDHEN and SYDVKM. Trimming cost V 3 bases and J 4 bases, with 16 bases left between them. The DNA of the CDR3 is TGTGCCAGCAGTTTTTTTTTAGGGCAGAAATACGAGCAGTACTTC. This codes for CASSFFLGQKYEQYF.